The 27 T cell receptor beta chains listed next were all sequenced from one sample in a study of cytomegalovirus exposure and HLA in healthy donors. The PCR was carried out with 60 Vbeta primers and 13 Jbeta primers. Profiled with immunoSEQ multiplex PCR; TCRdb holds only in-frame clones, not every one. This sample has fewer than 130,000 clones; roughly three quarters occur once, and the top ten carry approximately 5.6%. Sequencing used PBMCs. The origin of the receptors is a man between 25 and 39 years old in good health and CMV-seropositive.

This chain links TRBV6-4 with TRBJ2-5; 13 nucleotides agree with TRBD2. The CDR3 spans 15 residues. With 2 bases clipped from V and 3 bases from J, the junction kept 0 bases outside the gene matches. The germline V gene encodes CDR1 MRHNA and CDR2 SNTAGT. The CDR3 nucleotides are TGTGCCAGCAGTGACGGACTAGCGGGAGAAGAGACCCAGTACTTC. This encodes CASSDGLAGEETQYF.

This chain links TRBV2 with TRBJ2-7; the D gene is possibly TRBD1 (6 bases). V was shortened by 5 bases and J by 7 bases, with 12 bases between the two germline ends. This CDR3 has 12 residues. Looked up from germline, CDR1 is SNHLY and CDR2 is FYNNEI. The CDR3 DNA is TGTGCCAGCAGTCCCACAGGGTTTGAGCAGTACTTC. Translating it yields CASSPTGFEQYF.

V usage is TRBV29-1 and J usage is TRBJ2-7, with D possibly TRBD1 on 5 matching bases. Germline assignment: CDR1 SQVTM and CDR2 ANQGSEA. The germline V and J ends were trimmed by 6 bases and 4 bases, with 19 bases remaining between them. This CDR3 is 14 amino acids long. The CDR3 is CSVGLRGVGYEQYF. As DNA, the CDR3 is TGCAGCGTGGGGCTGAGAGGTGTGGGATACGAGCAGTACTTC.

This clone was seen a single time. The CDR3 here is CASSLSFLSPLHF. The CDR3 DNA reads TGTGCCAGCAGTTTATCTTTCCTTTCGCCCCTCCACTTT. The chain links TRBV27 to TRBJ1-6; D ambiguous. The V end lost 0 bases, the J end lost 13 bases, and 10 bases lay between the germline ends. CDR1 is MNHEY and CDR2 is SMNVEV in the germline V gene (reference sequence). CDR3 size: 13 residues.

The V and J genes are TRBV7-9 and TRBJ1-4; no clear D. Germline CDR1 SEHNR, CDR2 FQNEAQ (reference sequence). The CDR3 is 15 residues long. Trimming cost V 5 bases and J 3 bases, with 13 bases left between them. The CDR3 DNA is TGTGCCAGCAGCATCGAGGGTGGAGCTAATGAAAAACTGTTTTTT. This encodes CASSIEGGANEKLFF.

The gene calls are TRBV19 and TRBJ2-6; maybe TRBD1 (6 bases). The germline V and J ends were trimmed by 2 bases and 0 bases, with 14 bases remaining between them. This CDR3 has 18 residues. Germline loops: CDR1 LNHDA, CDR2 SQIVND (reference sequence). This CDR3 is CASSIQTGWSSGANVLTF. CDR3 bases: TGTGCCAGTAGTATACAGACAGGCTGGAGCTCTGGGGCCAACGTCCTGACTTTC.

This clone has only a few counts. This sequence joins TRBV6-5 and TRBJ1-1; tentatively, D is TRBD1 (5 bases). The V gene lost 7 bases and the J gene lost 0 bases, with 12 bases spanning the gap. The CDR3 sequence is 14 residues long. The germline V gene encodes CDR1 MNHEY and CDR2 SVGAGI. CDR3 nucleotides: TGTGCCAGCACCCCGGACACGATGAACACTGAAGCTTTCTTT. Translated: CASTPDTMNTEAFF.

The CDR3 protein is CASSSPSREGTEAFF. Here the CDR3 DNA reads TGTGCCAGCAGCTCGCCCAGCAGAGAGGGCACTGAAGCTTTCTTT. V and J are TRBV5-6 and TRBJ1-1, with D uncertain. There are 15 residues in the CDR3. Trimming took off 3 bases at V and 4 bases at J, with 16 bases between the two ends. The germline V gene has CDR1 SGHDT and CDR2 YYEEEE.

The chain employs TRBV10-3 and TRBJ1-1; 9 bases map to TRBD1. With 6 bases clipped from V and 4 bases from J, the junction kept 12 bases outside the gene matches. The CDR3 loop spans 16 amino acids. Germline CDR1 ENHRY, CDR2 SYGVKD. The CDR3 region has the DNA TGTGCCATCAGCGGGACAGGGACGCTCGGGGGCACTGAAGCTTTCTTT. This encodes CAISGTGTLGGTEAFF.

This clone came up a few times. V and J are TRBV6-5 and TRBJ2-2; tentative D call: TRBD1 (6 bases). CDR3 size: 14 residues. Germline CDR1 and CDR2: MNHEY and SVGAGI. The germline V and J ends were trimmed by 10 bases and 0 bases, with 12 bases remaining between them. In DNA, the CDR3 is TGTGCCACAACCCGGACAGCGAACACCGGGGAGCTGTTTTTT. This translates into CATTRTANTGELFF.

The chain combines TRBV4-1 with TRBJ2-1; TRBD1 is a possible D gene (5 bases). Deletions cut 3 bases from V and 7 bases from J, with 10 bases between. Per germline, CDR1 MGHRA and CDR2 YSYEKL. The CDR3 totals 13 residues. Written as DNA, the CDR3 is TGCGCCAGCAGCCACCCAGGGTGGAATGAGCAGTTCTTC. It specifies CASSHPGWNEQFF.

J is TRBJ1-1 and V is TRBV6-1, with D perhaps matching TRBD1 (6 bases). The germline CDR1 and CDR2 sequences are MNHNS and SASEGT. The CDR3 has 13 residues. Trimming took 4 bases from V and 4 from J, leaving 10 bases between them. CDR3 nucleotide sequence: TGTGCCAGCAGTGTTTCAGGGGTCACTGAAGCTTTCTTT. Translating it yields CASSVSGVTEAFF.

The CDR3 DNA follows: TGTGCCAGCAGCCTATTGGGCGAGCAGTACTTC. It specifies CASSLLGEQYF. The chain couples TRBV5-6 to TRBJ2-5, with D unclear. Matching the DNA end better, TRBJ2-7 makes the J call doubtful. This CDR3 region has 11 residues. Looked up from germline, CDR1 is SGHDT and CDR2 is YYEEEE.

This clone was picked up one time. J is TRBJ1-5 and V is TRBV19, with 9 bases aligning to TRBD1. CDR1 is LNHDA, CDR2 SQIVND, per germline (reference sequence). CDR3 size: 17 residues. V was clipped by 1 base and J by 2 bases; unmatched bases: 6. CDR3 sequence: CASSIGTGAWGNQPQHF. CDR3 coding DNA: TGTGCCAGTAGTATAGGGACAGGGGCCTGGGGCAATCAGCCCCAGCATTTT. Full variable domain (outside the CDR3, taken from reference TRBV19 and TRBJ1-5): DGGITQSPKYLFRKEGQNVTLSCEQNLNHDAMYWYRQDPGQGLRLIYYSQIVNDFQKGDIAEGYSVSREKKESFPLTVTSAQKNPTAFYLCASSIGTGAWGNQPQHFGDGTRLSIL.

This chain joins TRBV10-3 and TRBJ2-3; 13 bases are a match to TRBD2. This CDR3 comprises 18 residues. V shed 3 bases and J 0 bases; nucleotides not matched to a gene: 6. Germline V gene sequence: CDR1 ENHRY, CDR2 SYGVKD. CDR3 residues: CAISDSGLAGRSTDTQYF. CDR3 DNA sequence: TGTGCCATCAGTGATTCGGGACTAGCGGGACGAAGCACAGATACGCAGTATTTT.

This chain connects TRBV18 to TRBJ1-1; tentative D call: TRBD1 (6 bases). CDR1 is KGHSH and CDR2 is LQKENI in the germline V gene. The CDR3 covers 14 residues. V was cut by 3 bases and J by 4 bases, with 12 bases left in between. Here the CDR3 reads CASSPSGGSTEAFF. The CDR3 bases are TGTGCCAGCTCACCCTCTGGGGGCTCCACTGAAGCTTTCTTT.

The V gene is TRBV19, the J gene TRBJ1-5, with TRBD1 matching 9 bases. Germline CDR1 reads LNHDA; CDR2 reads SQIVND (reference sequence). This CDR3 region has 16 residues. Trimming removed 5 bases from V and 3 bases from J; junction bases left unmatched: 8. Here the CDR3 reads CASSYPGQGYNQPQHF. CDR3 coding DNA: TGTGCCAGTAGTTATCCGGGACAGGGATACAATCAGCCCCAGCATTTT.

The chain employs TRBV29-1 and TRBJ2-5; TRBD2 aligns across 9 bases. Germline V gene lookup returns CDR1 SQVTM and CDR2 ANQGSEA. The ends lost 4 bases at V and 8 bases at J; junction bases unmatched: 23. CDR3 length equals 18 residues. The CDR3 sequence is CSVVPPGGISGGTDTQYF. In DNA form, the CDR3 reads TGCAGCGTTGTTCCGCCAGGGGGGATTAGCGGGGGCACCGATACCCAGTACTTC.

This chain links TRBV18 with TRBJ1-1; tentatively, D is TRBD1 (5 bases). The germline V and J ends were trimmed by 8 bases and 3 bases, with 7 bases remaining between them. This CDR3 region has 11 residues. The V gene's germline CDR1 is KGHSH and CDR2 LQKENI. CDR3 region: CASLGDTEAFF. The CDR3 DNA sequence: TGTGCCAGCCTAGGGGACACTGAAGCTTTCTTT.

This clone was detected only a few times. The chain links TRBV30 to TRBJ2-2; a possible D gene is TRBD2 (5 bases). CDR1 is GTSNPN, CDR2 SVGIG, per germline (reference sequence). Deletions cut 0 bases from V and 4 bases from J, with 9 bases between. The CDR3 covers 14 residues. CDR3 coding DNA: TGTGCCTGGAGTGTCGGGGTTCCCACCGGGGAGCTGTTTTTT. Its protein product is CAWSVGVPTGELFF.

This clone was detected many times. The chain couples TRBV5-1 to TRBJ2-2; the match to TRBD1 covers 10 bases. The CDR3 loop spans 14 amino acids. V lost 4 bases, J lost 6 bases, and 3 bases stayed unmatched. CDR1 and CDR2 from the germline V gene are SGHRS and YFSETQ. CDR3 in DNA: TGCGCCAGCAGCGGGACAGGGGACGCCGGGGAGCTGTTTTTT. Its translation is CASSGTGDAGELFF.

This chain links TRBV13 with TRBJ2-3; TRBD2 matches at 10 bases. Per germline, CDR1 PRHDT and CDR2 FYEKMQ (reference sequence). The CDR3 has 17 amino acids. J was trimmed by 8 bases and V by 3 bases; bases with no gene match: 14. CDR3 sequence (DNA): TGTGCCAGCAGCTTGCCCCCCGTGAGCGGGGGGGCCGGTACGCAGTATTTT. Translating it yields CASSLPPVSGGAGTQYF. The full variable domain, its missing parts supplied by reference TRBV13 and TRBJ2-3, is AAGVIQSPRHLIKEKRETATLKCYPIPRHDTVYWYQQGPGQDPQFLISFYEKMQSDKGSIPDRFSAQQFSDYHSELNMSSLELGDSALYFCASSLPPVSGGAGTQYFGPGTRLTVL.

The V call is TRBV7-2, the J call TRBJ2-5; 9 bases map to TRBD2. Per germline, CDR1 SGHTA and CDR2 FQGNSA. V lost 1 base to trimming and J lost 4 bases; unmatched junction nucleotides: 7. The CDR3 runs to 16 residues. CDR3 region: CASSLGGASGIETQYF. The CDR3 DNA sequence: TGTGCCAGCAGCTTAGGTGGGGCTAGCGGGATAGAGACCCAGTACTTC.

The rearrangement links TRBV6-6 to TRBJ1-1, with 8 bases matching TRBD1. The germline CDR1 and CDR2 sequences are MNHNY and SVGAGI (reference sequence). Trimming took 2 bases from V and 5 from J; bases not matched to a gene: 7. The CDR3 sequence is 15 residues long. CDR3 in amino acids: CASSYADRGRTEAFF. CDR3 nucleotides: TGTGCCAGCAGTTACGCAGACAGGGGAAGAACTGAAGCTTTCTTT.

The CDR3 DNA sequence: TGTGCCAGCAGCCTCGACAGGGTGGTGAACATTCAGTACTTC. This gives the protein CASSLDRVVNIQYF. The rearrangement uses TRBV14 and TRBJ2-4, with 7 nucleotides matching TRBD1. V lost 4 bases and J lost 7; bases outside the gene matches: 7. There are 14 residues in the CDR3. Germline lookup yields CDR1 SGHDN and CDR2 FVKESK.

The J gene is TRBJ1-6, the V gene TRBV11-3; 7 bases are shared with TRBD1. With 7 bases clipped from V and 6 bases from J, the junction kept 12 bases outside the gene matches. CDR3 length: 16 amino acids. Germline CDR1 and CDR2: SGHNT and YENEEA. The CDR3 loop is CASKGETGASNSPLHF. The CDR3 DNA sequence: TGTGCCAGCAAGGGGGAAACAGGGGCTTCTAATTCACCCCTCCACTTT. The variable domain in full, with the rest retrieved from reference TRBV11-3 and TRBJ1-6, is EAGVVQSPRYKIIEKKQPVAFWCNPISGHNTLYWYLQNLGQGPELLIRYENEEAVDDSQLPKDRFSAERLKGVDSTLKIQPAELGDSAVYLCASKGETGASNSPLHFGNGTRLTVT.

This chain connects TRBV5-1 to TRBJ2-3; 9 positions agree with TRBD1. V dropped 5 bases and J dropped 3; count of bases not matched to a gene: 4. This CDR3 comprises 14 residues. The germline gives CDR1 SGHRS, CDR2 YFSETQ. CDR3 amino acids: CASRRTGETDTQYF. Here the CDR3 DNA reads TGCGCCAGCAGGAGGACAGGGGAAACAGATACGCAGTATTTT.